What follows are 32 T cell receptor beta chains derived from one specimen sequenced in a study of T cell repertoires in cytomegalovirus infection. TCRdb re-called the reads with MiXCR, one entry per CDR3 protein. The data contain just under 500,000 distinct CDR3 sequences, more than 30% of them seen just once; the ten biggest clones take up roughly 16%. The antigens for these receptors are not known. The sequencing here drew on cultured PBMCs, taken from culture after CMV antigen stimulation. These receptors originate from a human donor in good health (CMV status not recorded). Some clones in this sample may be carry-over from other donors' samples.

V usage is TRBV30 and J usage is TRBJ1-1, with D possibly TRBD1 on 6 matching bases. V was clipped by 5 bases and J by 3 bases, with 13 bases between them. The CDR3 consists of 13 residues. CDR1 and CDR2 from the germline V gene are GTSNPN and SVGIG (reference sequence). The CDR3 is CAWLRDKDTEAFF. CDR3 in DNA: TGTGCCTGGCTCCGGGACAAGGACACTGAAGCTTTCTTT.

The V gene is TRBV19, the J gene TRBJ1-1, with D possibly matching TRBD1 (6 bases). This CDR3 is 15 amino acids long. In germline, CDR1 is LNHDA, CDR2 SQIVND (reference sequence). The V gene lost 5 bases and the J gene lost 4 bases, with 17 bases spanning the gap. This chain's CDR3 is CASSPGGGASTEAFF. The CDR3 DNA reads TGTGCCAGTAGTCCGGGGGGGGGCGCAAGCACTGAAGCTTTCTTT.

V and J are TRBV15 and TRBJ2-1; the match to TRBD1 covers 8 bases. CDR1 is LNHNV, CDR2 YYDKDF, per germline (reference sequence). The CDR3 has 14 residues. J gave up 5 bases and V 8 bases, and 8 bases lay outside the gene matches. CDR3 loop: CATDRDRRDNEQFF. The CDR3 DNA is TGTGCCACCGACCGGGACAGGAGAGACAATGAGCAGTTCTTC. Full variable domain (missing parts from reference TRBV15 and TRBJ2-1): DAMVIQNPRYQVTQFGKPVTLSCSQTLNHNVMYWYQQKSSQAPKLLFHYYDKDFNNEADTPDNFQSRRPNTSFCFLDIRSPGLGDTAMYLCATDRDRRDNEQFFGPGTRLTVL.

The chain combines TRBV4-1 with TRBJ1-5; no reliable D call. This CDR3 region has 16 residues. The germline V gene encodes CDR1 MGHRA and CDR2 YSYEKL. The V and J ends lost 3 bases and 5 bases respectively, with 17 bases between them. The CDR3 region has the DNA TGCGCCAGCAGCCAGACCGGGTCGGGAGGTTATCAGCCCCAGCATTTT. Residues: CASSQTGSGGYQPQHF.

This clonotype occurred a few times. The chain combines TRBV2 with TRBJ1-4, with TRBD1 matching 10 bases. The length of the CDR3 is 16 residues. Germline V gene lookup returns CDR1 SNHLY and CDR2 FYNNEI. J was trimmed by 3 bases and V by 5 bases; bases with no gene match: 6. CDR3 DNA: TGTGCCAGCAGTCTGACAGGGGGCGACCCTAATGAAAAACTGTTTTTT. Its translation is CASSLTGGDPNEKLFF.

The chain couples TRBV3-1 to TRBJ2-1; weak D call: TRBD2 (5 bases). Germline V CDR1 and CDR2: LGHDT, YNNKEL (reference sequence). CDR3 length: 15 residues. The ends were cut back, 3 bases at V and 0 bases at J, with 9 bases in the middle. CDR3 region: CASSHSASSYNEQFF. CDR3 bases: TGTGCCAGCAGCCATAGCGCAAGCTCCTACAATGAGCAGTTCTTC.

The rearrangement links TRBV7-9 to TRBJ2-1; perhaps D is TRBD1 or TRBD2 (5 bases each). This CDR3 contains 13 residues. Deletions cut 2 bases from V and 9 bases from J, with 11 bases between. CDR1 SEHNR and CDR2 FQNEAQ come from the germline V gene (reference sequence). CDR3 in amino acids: CASSLNPGPEQFF. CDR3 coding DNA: TGTGCCAGCAGCTTAAACCCGGGGCCTGAGCAGTTCTTC.

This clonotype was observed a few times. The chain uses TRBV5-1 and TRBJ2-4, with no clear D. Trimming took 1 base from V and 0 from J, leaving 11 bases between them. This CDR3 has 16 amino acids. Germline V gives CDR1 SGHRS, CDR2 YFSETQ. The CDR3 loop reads CASSLTPTQAKNIQYF. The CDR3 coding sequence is TGCGCCAGCAGCTTGACTCCGACCCAAGCCAAAAACATTCAGTACTTC.

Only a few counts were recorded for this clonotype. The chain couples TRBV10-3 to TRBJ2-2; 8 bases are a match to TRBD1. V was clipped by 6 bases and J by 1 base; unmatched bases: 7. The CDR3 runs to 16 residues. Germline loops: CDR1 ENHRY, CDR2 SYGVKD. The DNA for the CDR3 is TGTGCCATCAGCGACACCGGGACAGGGAACACCGGGGAGCTGTTTTTT. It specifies CAISDTGTGNTGELFF.

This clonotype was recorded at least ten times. CDR3 coding DNA: TGTGCCAGCAGCTCGGGACTAGCGGGAGCTCTTGGGGAGCAGTACGTC. Translated, it gives CASSSGLAGALGEQYV. The gene calls are TRBV7-2 and TRBJ2-7; 14 nucleotides align to TRBD2. The V gene's germline CDR1 is SGHTA and CDR2 FQGNSA. The CDR3 is 16 amino acids. J gave up 7 bases and V 4 bases, and 9 bases lay outside the gene matches.

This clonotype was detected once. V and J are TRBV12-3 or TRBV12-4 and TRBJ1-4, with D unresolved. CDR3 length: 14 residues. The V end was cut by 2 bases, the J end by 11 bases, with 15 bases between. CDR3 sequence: CASSLQTSPGKLFF. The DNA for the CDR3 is TGTGCCAGCAGTTTACAGACGAGTCCTGGGAAACTGTTTTTT.

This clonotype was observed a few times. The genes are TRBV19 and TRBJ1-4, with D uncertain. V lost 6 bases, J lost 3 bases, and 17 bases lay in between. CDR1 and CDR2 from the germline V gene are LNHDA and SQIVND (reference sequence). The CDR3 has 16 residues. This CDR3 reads CASSLRAPGSNEKLFF. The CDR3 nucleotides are TGTGCCAGTAGCCTCCGGGCCCCGGGTTCTAATGAAAAACTGTTTTTT.

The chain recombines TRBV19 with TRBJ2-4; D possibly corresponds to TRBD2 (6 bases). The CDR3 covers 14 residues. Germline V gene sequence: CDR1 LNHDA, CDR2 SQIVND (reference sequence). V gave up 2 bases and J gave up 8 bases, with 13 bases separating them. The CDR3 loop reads CASSITAGRDIQYF. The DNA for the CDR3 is TGTGCCAGTAGTATAACGGCGGGAAGGGACATTCAGTACTTC.

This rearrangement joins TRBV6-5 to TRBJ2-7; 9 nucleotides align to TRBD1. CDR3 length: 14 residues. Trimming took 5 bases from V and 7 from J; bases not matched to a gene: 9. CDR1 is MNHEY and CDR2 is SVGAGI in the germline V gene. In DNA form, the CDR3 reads TGTGCCAGCAGTCCCGGGACAGGGATGTTAGAGCAGTACTTC. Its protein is CASSPGTGMLEQYF.

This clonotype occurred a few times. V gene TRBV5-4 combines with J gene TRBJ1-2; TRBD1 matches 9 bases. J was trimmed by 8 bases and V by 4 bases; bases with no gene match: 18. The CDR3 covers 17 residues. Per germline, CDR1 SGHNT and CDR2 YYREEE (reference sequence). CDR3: CASSPPGDRVVSGGYTF. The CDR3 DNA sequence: TGTGCCAGCAGCCCTCCAGGGGACAGGGTAGTTTCCGGCGGCTACACCTTC.

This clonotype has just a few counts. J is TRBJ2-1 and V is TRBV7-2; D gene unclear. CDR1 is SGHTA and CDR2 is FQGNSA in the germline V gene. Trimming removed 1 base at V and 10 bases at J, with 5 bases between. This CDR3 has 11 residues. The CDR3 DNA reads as TGTGCCAGCAGCTTAGGCCAGGAGCAGTTCTTC. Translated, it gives CASSLGQEQFF.

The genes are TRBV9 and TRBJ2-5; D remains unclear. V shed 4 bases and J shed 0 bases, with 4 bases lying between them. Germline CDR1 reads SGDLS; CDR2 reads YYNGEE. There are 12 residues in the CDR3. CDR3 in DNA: TGTGCCAGCAGCAAAAACCAAGAGACCCAGTACTTC. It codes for CASSKNQETQYF.

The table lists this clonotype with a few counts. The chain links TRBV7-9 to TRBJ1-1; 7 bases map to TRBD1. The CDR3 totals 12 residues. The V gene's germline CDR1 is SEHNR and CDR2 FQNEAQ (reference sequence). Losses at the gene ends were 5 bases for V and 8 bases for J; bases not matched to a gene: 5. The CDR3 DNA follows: TGTGCCAGCAGCCTGGACAGGTCGGAAGCTTTCTTT. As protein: CASSLDRSEAFF.

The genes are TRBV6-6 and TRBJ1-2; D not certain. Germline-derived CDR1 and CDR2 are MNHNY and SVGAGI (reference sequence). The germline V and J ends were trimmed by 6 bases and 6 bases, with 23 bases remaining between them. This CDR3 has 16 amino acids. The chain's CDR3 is CASSSWAPPPGDGYTF. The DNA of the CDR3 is TGTGCCAGCAGCAGCTGGGCCCCTCCCCCGGGCGATGGCTACACCTTC.

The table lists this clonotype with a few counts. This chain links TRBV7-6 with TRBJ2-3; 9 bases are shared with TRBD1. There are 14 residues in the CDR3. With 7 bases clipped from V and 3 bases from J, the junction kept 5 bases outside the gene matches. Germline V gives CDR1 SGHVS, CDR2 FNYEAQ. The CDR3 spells CASTRTGVTDTQYF. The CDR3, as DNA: TGTGCCAGCACCCGGACAGGGGTGACAGATACGCAGTATTTT.

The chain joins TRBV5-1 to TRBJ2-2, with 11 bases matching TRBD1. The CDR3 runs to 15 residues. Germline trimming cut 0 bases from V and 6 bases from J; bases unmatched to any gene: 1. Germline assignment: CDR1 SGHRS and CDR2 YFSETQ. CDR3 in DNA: TGCGCCAGCAGCTTGGAGGGACAGGGGGCCGGGGAGCTGTTTTTT. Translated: CASSLEGQGAGELFF.

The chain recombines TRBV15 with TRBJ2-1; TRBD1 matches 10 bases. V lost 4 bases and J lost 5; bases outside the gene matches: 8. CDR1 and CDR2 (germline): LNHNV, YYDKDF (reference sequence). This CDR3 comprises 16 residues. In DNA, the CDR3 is TGTGCCACCAGCAATACCGGGACAGGGGTGGACAATGAGCAGTTCTTC. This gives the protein CATSNTGTGVDNEQFF.

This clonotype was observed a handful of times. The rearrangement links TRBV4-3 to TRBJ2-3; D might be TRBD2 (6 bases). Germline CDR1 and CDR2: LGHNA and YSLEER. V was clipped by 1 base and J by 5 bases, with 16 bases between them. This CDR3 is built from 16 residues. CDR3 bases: TGCGCCAGCAGCCAAGCCCTGGGACTTGGAGAAGATACGCAGTATTTT. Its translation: CASSQALGLGEDTQYF.

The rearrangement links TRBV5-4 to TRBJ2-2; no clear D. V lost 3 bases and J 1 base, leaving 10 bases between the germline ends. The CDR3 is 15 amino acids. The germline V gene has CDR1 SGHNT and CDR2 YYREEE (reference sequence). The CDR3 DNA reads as TGTGCCAGCAGCTCAGTGGGAAGGAACACCGGGGAGCTGTTTTTT. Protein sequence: CASSSVGRNTGELFF.

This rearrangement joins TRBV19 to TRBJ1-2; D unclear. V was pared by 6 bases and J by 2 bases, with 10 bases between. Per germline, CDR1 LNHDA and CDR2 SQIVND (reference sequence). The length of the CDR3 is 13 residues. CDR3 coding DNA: TGTGCCAGTAGGACCCCCAGGAACTATGGCTACACCTTC. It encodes CASRTPRNYGYTF.

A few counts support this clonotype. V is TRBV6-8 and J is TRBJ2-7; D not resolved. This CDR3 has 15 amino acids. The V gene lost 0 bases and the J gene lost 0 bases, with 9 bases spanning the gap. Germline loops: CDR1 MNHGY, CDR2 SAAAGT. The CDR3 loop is CASSYSGVSSYEQYF. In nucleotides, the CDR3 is TGTGCCAGCAGTTACTCTGGGGTGAGCTCCTACGAGCAGTACTTC.

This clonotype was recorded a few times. CDR3 protein: CAGGQGAHEQFF. The CDR3 DNA reads as TGTGCCGGCGGACAGGGGGCTCATGAGCAGTTCTTC. The rearrangement uses TRBV6-2 or TRBV6-3 and TRBJ2-1, with 11 bases identical to TRBD1. Germline CDR1 reads MNHEY; CDR2 reads SVGEGT. V trimming: 11 bases; J trimming: 8 bases; junction bases outside the gene matches: 5. The CDR3 has 12 amino acids.

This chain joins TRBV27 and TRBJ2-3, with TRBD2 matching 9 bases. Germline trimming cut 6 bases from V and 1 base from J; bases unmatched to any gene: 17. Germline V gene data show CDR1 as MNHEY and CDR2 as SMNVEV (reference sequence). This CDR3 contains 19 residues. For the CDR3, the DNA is TGTGCCAGCAGCCGGAACCTTCCAGGCCTAGCGGGACGCACAGATACGCAGTATTTT. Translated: CASSRNLPGLAGRTDTQYF.

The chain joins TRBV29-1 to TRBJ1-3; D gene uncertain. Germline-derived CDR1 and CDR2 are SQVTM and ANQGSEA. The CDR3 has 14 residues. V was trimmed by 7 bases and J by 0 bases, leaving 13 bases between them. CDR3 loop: CSAIAPNSGNTIYF. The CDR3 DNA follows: TGCAGCGCAATAGCCCCCAACTCTGGAAACACCATATATTTT.

The CDR3, as DNA: TGTGCCAGCAGCATTGGGACACTTAATGAGCAGTTCTTC. Its protein product is CASSIGTLNEQFF. The chain employs TRBV11-3 and TRBJ2-1, with D perhaps matching TRBD1 (6 bases). The V gene's germline CDR1 is SGHNT and CDR2 YENEEA. With 5 bases removed from V and 7 bases from J, the gap between germline ends came to 12 bases. The CDR3 extends over 13 amino acids. Using reference TRBV11-3 and TRBJ2-1 for the parts outside the CDR3, the full variable domain is EAGVVQSPRYKIIEKKQPVAFWCNPISGHNTLYWYLQNLGQGPELLIRYENEEAVDDSQLPKDRFSAERLKGVDSTLKIQPAELGDSAVYLCASSIGTLNEQFFGPGTRLTVL.

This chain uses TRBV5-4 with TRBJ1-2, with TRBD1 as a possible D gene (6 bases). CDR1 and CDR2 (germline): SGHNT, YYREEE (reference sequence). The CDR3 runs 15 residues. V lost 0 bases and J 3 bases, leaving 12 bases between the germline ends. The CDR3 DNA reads TGTGCCAGCAGCTTGGGCAGGACAGAAGACTATGGCTACACCTTC. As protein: CASSLGRTEDYGYTF. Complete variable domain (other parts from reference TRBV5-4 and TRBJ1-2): ETGVTQSPTHLIKTRGQQVTLRCSSQSGHNTVSWYQQALGQGPQFIFQYYREEENGRGNFPPRFSGLQFPNYSSELNVNALELDDSALYLCASSLGRTEDYGYTFGSGTRLTVV.

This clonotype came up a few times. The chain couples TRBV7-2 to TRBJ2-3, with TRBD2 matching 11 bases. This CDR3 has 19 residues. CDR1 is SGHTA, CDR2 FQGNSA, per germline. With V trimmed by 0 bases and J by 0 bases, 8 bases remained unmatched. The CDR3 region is CASSLALLAGDPSTDTQYF. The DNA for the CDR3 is TGTGCCAGCAGCTTAGCGCTACTAGCGGGAGACCCTAGCACAGATACGCAGTATTTT.